The 29 T cell receptor beta chains below all came from one sample that was sequenced in a study of blood T cells in healthy people across ages. Combining a sample-barcoded 5' primer with a J-beta primer mix, a second PCR ran for about 6 to 11 cycles. TCRdb independently ran MiXCR on the 5' RACE reads; one entry per CDR3 protein. This sample has about 1.4 million distinct CDR3 sequences, with around 59% found just once. The sample taken for sequencing was blood. The receptors come from a man aged 18 to 29 in good health.

This chain joins TRBV27 and TRBJ2-7, with a tentative D call TRBD2 (6 bases). The germline gives CDR1 MNHEY, CDR2 SMNVEV (reference sequence). The CDR3 runs 14 residues. Trimming shortened V by 8 bases and J by 7 bases, and 21 bases separated the two germline ends. The CDR3 DNA follows: TGTGCCAGCGCCCCCCCGGAGGGGTTCAATGAGCAGTACTTC. Its protein product is CASAPPEGFNEQYF.

This clonotype was recorded once. The J gene is TRBJ2-5, the V gene TRBV5-1; tentative D call: TRBD1 (6 bases). Trimming took off 5 bases at V and 3 bases at J, with 11 bases between the two ends. CDR1 and CDR2 (germline): SGHRS, YFSETQ. This CDR3 comprises 13 residues. CDR3 coding DNA: TGCGCCAGCAGGCCAGACAGGAAAGAGACCCAGTACTTC. As protein: CASRPDRKETQYF.

V usage is TRBV5-1 and J usage is TRBJ2-5; TRBD2 agrees at 14 bases. Germline CDR1 is SGHRS and CDR2 is YFSETQ. The CDR3 is 17 amino acids. V lost 4 bases to trimming and J lost 5 bases; unmatched junction nucleotides: 10. CDR3 sequence (DNA): TGCGCCAGCAGCCAGCCGGAGACTAGCGGGAGGGGCGAGACCCAGTACTTC. Protein sequence: CASSQPETSGRGETQYF.

The chain is built from TRBV6-2 or TRBV6-3 and TRBJ1-2, with a tentative D call TRBD1 (6 bases). V dropped 10 bases and J dropped 6 bases, with 27 bases sitting between them. The length of the CDR3 is 16 residues. Per the germline V gene, CDR1 is MNHEY and CDR2 is SVGEGT. CDR3 in amino acids: CATLNWGRGIPDGYTF. For the CDR3, the DNA is TGTGCCACTTTGAACTGGGGGCGAGGGATCCCTGATGGCTACACCTTC.

This clonotype was detected only a few times. The chain links TRBV29-1 to TRBJ2-1, with 7 bases identical to TRBD1. The CDR3 is 13 amino acids. V lost 6 bases to trimming and J lost 5 bases; unmatched junction nucleotides: 7. Germline V CDR1 and CDR2: SQVTM, ANQGSEA. The DNA of the CDR3 is TGCAGCGTCACTTGGGACAGTCACAATGAGCAGTTCTTC. Residues: CSVTWDSHNEQFF.

This clonotype was detected only a few times. The chain has TRBV18 and TRBJ2-2; D might be TRBD2 (6 bases). The CDR3 contains 16 residues. Trimming left V 8 bases short and J 3 bases short, with 19 bases between. Germline loops: CDR1 KGHSH, CDR2 LQKENI. CDR3 nucleotides: TGTGCCAGCAGCAAAGGAGGGGCCAGGGACACCGGGGAGCTGTTTTTT. This codes for CASSKGGARDTGELFF.

This chain connects TRBV28 to TRBJ2-5; D possibly corresponds to TRBD2 (6 bases). Matching the DNA end better, TRBJ2-7 makes the J call doubtful. The CDR3 consists of 17 residues. Looked up from germline, CDR1 is MDHEN and CDR2 is SYDVKM. As DNA, the CDR3 is TGTGCCAGCAGTCTACTACGGGACTTCCACCCCTCCTACGAGCAGTACTTC. The encoded protein is CASSLLRDFHPSYEQYF.

The chain has TRBV4-1 and TRBJ2-1; 11 positions agree with TRBD2. In germline, CDR1 is MGHRA, CDR2 YSYEKL. V was clipped by 0 bases and J by 5 bases; unmatched bases: 6. This CDR3 is built from 17 residues. Written as DNA, the CDR3 is TGCGCCAGCAGCCAAGATGGGGGACTAGCGGTAAACAATGAGCAGTTCTTC. Its protein product is CASSQDGGLAVNNEQFF.

This clonotype was detected a few times. The genes are TRBV10-3 and TRBJ2-5, with D possibly TRBD2 on 6 matching bases. V shed 10 bases and J shed 5 bases, with 20 bases lying between them. Germline lookup yields CDR1 ENHRY and CDR2 SYGVKD. This CDR3 spans 14 amino acids. Here the CDR3 DNA reads TGTGCCACCCAAAAGAGGGCGGAGGGGGAGACCCAGTACTTC. Its protein is CATQKRAEGETQYF.

The chain employs TRBV20-1 and TRBJ2-1; 7 nucleotides match TRBD2. Losses at the gene ends were 2 bases for V and 3 bases for J; bases not matched to a gene: 16. In germline, CDR1 is DFQATT, CDR2 SNEGSKA (reference sequence). This CDR3 spans 18 amino acids. Written as DNA, the CDR3 is TGCAGTGCTAGATTTTTAGGGGAGGGGAGAGGGCTCTACAATGAGCAGTTCTTC. Amino acid sequence: CSARFLGEGRGLYNEQFF.

Notes on this clonotype: The germline gene is not matched at one end of the junction; a read error may be the cause. The chain combines TRBV6-1 with TRBJ2-1; tentative D call: TRBD2 (6 bases). CDR1 and CDR2 from the germline V gene are MNHNS and SASEGT. The CDR3 is 17 residues long. DNA for the CDR3: TGTGCCAGCCGTGATGGGAGCGGGTACAGCTCCTACAATGAGCAGTTCTTC. Translation: CASRDGSGYSSYNEQFF.

The gene calls are TRBV5-1 and TRBJ2-1; 13 nucleotides align to TRBD2. Per the germline V gene, CDR1 is SGHRS and CDR2 is YFSETQ. The CDR3 has 19 residues. The V gene end was trimmed by 5 bases and the J gene end by 4 bases; junction bases not matched to a gene: 15. The CDR3 DNA reads TGCGCCAGCAGGTCTCTACTAGCGGGAGGGCAAACAGGATACAATGAGCAGTTCTTC. Protein sequence: CASRSLLAGGQTGYNEQFF. The full variable domain, in which reference TRBV5-1 and TRBJ2-1 provide the parts outside the CDR3, is KAGVTQTPRYLIKTRGQQVTLSCSPISGHRSVSWYQQTPGQGLQFLFEYFSETQRNKGNFPGRFSGRQFSNSRSEMNVSTLELGDSALYLCASRSLLAGGQTGYNEQFFGPGTRLTVL.

The chain couples TRBV6-5 to TRBJ2-7; 9 nucleotides match TRBD1. The V segment lost 4 bases and the J segment 6 bases; nucleotides outside the gene matches: 10. Germline CDR1 reads MNHEY; CDR2 reads SVGAGI. The CDR3 spans 15 residues. CDR3 loop: CASSLIRTGALEQYF. The CDR3 DNA sequence: TGTGCCAGCAGTTTGATCAGGACAGGGGCTCTCGAGCAGTACTTC.

V is TRBV9 and J is TRBJ2-1; tentatively, D is TRBD2 (5 bases). V lost 3 bases, J lost 2 bases, and 12 bases lay in between. Germline V gene data show CDR1 as SGDLS and CDR2 as YYNGEE. CDR3 length: 15 amino acids. The CDR3 DNA follows: TGTGCCAGCAGCGCTCGGGATCGCCCCTACAATGAGCAGTTCTTC. It specifies CASSARDRPYNEQFF.

This clonotype has a handful of counts. This rearrangement joins TRBV12-3 or TRBV12-4 to TRBJ2-5; D perhaps matches TRBD1 (5 bases). CDR3 length: 13 amino acids. Trimming removed 3 bases from V and 4 bases from J, with 9 bases in between. CDR3 loop: CASSFSRVETQYF. The CDR3 DNA reads as TGTGCCAGCAGTTTCTCCAGGGTAGAGACCCAGTACTTC.

The rearrangement joins TRBV7-9 to TRBJ2-1; tentatively, D is TRBD1 (6 bases). This CDR3 has 17 amino acids. Trimming shortened V by 5 bases and J by 3 bases, and 20 bases separated the two germline ends. Germline V gene data show CDR1 as SEHNR and CDR2 as FQNEAQ (reference sequence). CDR3 DNA: TGTGCCAGCAGCCACGACCCCCGACAGGTTCTCTACAATGAGCAGTTCTTC. It yields the protein CASSHDPRQVLYNEQFF. Filled out from reference TRBV7-9 and TRBJ2-1, the complete variable domain reads DTGVSQNPRHKITKRGQNVTFRCDPISEHNRLYWYRQTLGQGPEFLTYFQNEAQLEKSRLLSDRFSAERPKGSFSTLEIQRTEQGDSAMYLCASSHDPRQVLYNEQFFGPGTRLTVL.

In its sample, this clonotype was seen once. This chain links TRBV27 with TRBJ2-1; D not certain. The CDR3 runs 14 residues. V lost 1 base and J lost 6, with 10 bases in between. Germline CDR1 MNHEY, CDR2 SMNVEV (reference sequence). The CDR3 nucleotides read TGTGCCAGCAGTTTATACCAAAACGTCAATGAGCAGTTCTTC. The encoded protein is CASSLYQNVNEQFF.

This clonotype has just one count. The chain carries TRBV20-1 and TRBJ2-5; the match to TRBD2 covers 15 bases. This CDR3 region has 17 residues. V lost 6 bases to trimming and J lost 4 bases; unmatched junction nucleotides: 12. Germline V gene sequence: CDR1 DFQATT, CDR2 SNEGSKA (reference sequence). CDR3 in DNA: TGCAGTGCGGGCGGCGGGACTAGCGGGAGGCCCATAGAGACCCAGTACTTC. Protein: CSAGGGTSGRPIETQYF.

The rearrangement joins TRBV28 to TRBJ2-1, with D uncertain. The CDR3 spans 12 residues. CDR1 and CDR2 (germline): MDHEN, SYDVKM. V was cut by 3 bases and J by 10 bases, with 10 bases left in between. This CDR3 reads CASSLPNQEQFF. The CDR3 DNA follows: TGTGCCAGCAGTTTGCCTAATCAAGAGCAGTTCTTC.

The chain joins TRBV27 to TRBJ2-7; D might be TRBD2 (6 bases). The CDR3 is 15 amino acids. Germline CDR1 is MNHEY and CDR2 is SMNVEV (reference sequence). Trimming stripped 4 bases from V and 6 bases from J, with 19 bases between. CDR3 sequence: CASSSKPRSGSEQYF. CDR3 nucleotide sequence: TGTGCCAGCAGTTCAAAACCTCGGTCCGGGAGCGAGCAGTACTTC.

This chain joins TRBV12-3 or TRBV12-4 and TRBJ2-5, with 9 bases fitting TRBD1. The J call may not be correct, given that the DNA end is closer to TRBJ2-7. CDR3 length: 14 amino acids. CDR3 nucleotides: TGTGCCAGCACCGAGACAGGGGGAGCTTACGAGCAGTACTTC. Protein: CASTETGGAYEQYF.

This chain joins TRBV11-2 and TRBJ2-2; 12 nucleotides align to TRBD1. The CDR3 length is 18 residues. Per the germline V gene, CDR1 is SGHAT and CDR2 is FQNNGV. Germline trimming cut 5 bases from V and 7 bases from J; bases unmatched to any gene: 14. The CDR3 loop reads CASSQTNRDRGQIGELFF. The CDR3 bases are TGTGCCAGCAGCCAAACTAACCGGGACAGGGGGCAAATCGGGGAGCTGTTTTTT.

The V call is TRBV2, the J call TRBJ1-2, with D maybe TRBD1 (6 bases). Trimming left V 0 bases short and J 8 bases short, with 10 bases between. The CDR3 runs to 13 residues. Looked up from germline, CDR1 is SNHLY and CDR2 is FYNNEI. In nucleotides, the CDR3 is TGTGCCAGCAGTGAAGCTACAGGGAGAGGCTACACCTTC. Encoded protein: CASSEATGRGYTF.

The chain carries TRBV7-4 and TRBJ2-4; D unclear. The CDR3 totals 17 residues. Germline V gene lookup returns CDR1 SGHVT and CDR2 SQSDAQ. V dropped 2 bases and J dropped 1 base, with 15 bases sitting between them. The CDR3 region is CASSLKFGFEAKNIQYF. The CDR3 DNA follows: TGTGCCAGCAGCTTAAAATTCGGGTTTGAGGCCAAAAACATTCAGTACTTC.

CDR3 protein: CSASQPGSHNQPQHF. Written as DNA, the CDR3 is TGCAGTGCTAGTCAACCCGGGAGCCACAATCAGCCCCAGCATTTT. The chain uses TRBV20-1 and TRBJ1-5, with D unclear. The CDR3 length is 15 residues. Germline V gene sequence: CDR1 DFQATT, CDR2 SNEGSKA (reference sequence). Trimming took off 3 bases at V and 3 bases at J, with 15 bases between the two ends.

The chain carries TRBV5-1 and TRBJ1-2; no reliable D call. Germline lookup yields CDR1 SGHRS and CDR2 YFSETQ. V was shortened by 3 bases and J by 5 bases, with 14 bases between the two germline ends. The CDR3 runs 14 residues. CDR3 amino acids: CASSSTRPLYGYTF. CDR3 bases: TGCGCCAGCAGCTCTACACGGCCCCTATATGGCTACACCTTC.

CDR3: CASSSGLMNYNEQFF. The CDR3 DNA reads TGTGCCAGCAGCTCCGGACTCATGAATTACAATGAGCAGTTCTTC. The genes are TRBV7-2 and TRBJ2-1, with D perhaps TRBD2 (5 bases). Trimming removed 4 bases from V and 4 bases from J, with 14 bases in between. The CDR3 covers 15 residues. Germline V gene lookup returns CDR1 SGHTA and CDR2 FQGNSA.

This clonotype occurred once. The rearrangement uses TRBV6-1 and TRBJ2-7; D is perhaps TRBD1 or TRBD2 (6 bases each). Trimming left V 1 base short and J 1 base short, with 14 bases between. Germline loops: CDR1 MNHNS, CDR2 SASEGT. The CDR3 consists of 16 residues. CDR3: CASSEVFWGASYEQYF. The CDR3 bases are TGTGCCAGCAGTGAAGTGTTCTGGGGGGCTTCCTACGAGCAGTACTTC.

The rearrangement joins TRBV15 to TRBJ2-7; TRBD1 aligns across 8 bases. Looked up from germline, CDR1 is LNHNV and CDR2 is YYDKDF (reference sequence). CDR3 length: 15 residues. V trimming: 1 base; J trimming: 1 base; junction bases outside the gene matches: 3. CDR3 sequence: CATSRGGQGSYEQYF. The CDR3 region has the DNA TGTGCCACCAGCAGAGGCGGACAGGGATCCTACGAGCAGTACTTC.